The entry below gives a single T cell receptor (beta chain) sequence along with its context. What it binds is not known. This record comes from a study of T cell responses to AZD1222 COVID-19 vaccine. Across the study: Second-dose intervals near 4 or 12 weeks were combined. General study findings and limits: With dominance at 160-218 and 743-854, vaccine-associated CD4 TCRs spanned spike.

Germline V CDR1 and CDR2: MNHNS, SASEGT. The CDR3 is made up of 13 amino acids. Trimming removed 3 bases from V and 8 bases from J; junction bases left unmatched: 2. Assay used: immunoSEQ multiplex PCR; TCRdb lists only in-frame clones, some missing. There are 150,000 to 200,000 clones in the sample; about nine tenths occur only once, and 1.5% to 2% lies in the top ten. The sequence came from an adult in good health. The sample was peripheral blood, taken on day 0 of AZD1222 vaccination. The rearrangement links TRBV6-1 to TRBJ1-4, with 8 positions matching TRBD1. CDR3 nucleotides: TGTGCCAGCAGTGACAGGGGGCAGGAAAAACTGTTTTTT. It is translated as CASSDRGQEKLFF.